Shown below are 25 T cell receptor beta chains from a single sample sequenced in a study of blood T cell repertoires in COVID-19. The data were produced by immunoSEQ multiplex PCR, yet TCRdb's version contains in-frame clones alone and is incomplete. The table includes about 130,000 clones, 70% to 85% detected once. The sample taken for sequencing was peripheral blood. These receptors originate from a woman aged 80 or over with acute or convalescent COVID-19.

In its sample, this clone was seen a few times. The chain has TRBV12-3 or TRBV12-4 and TRBJ1-2; 12 nucleotides match TRBD1. CDR3 length: 13 residues. Trimming cost V 3 bases and J 13 bases; bases outside gene matches: 6. The CDR3 loop reads CASSLAGQGAFTF. DNA of the CDR3: TGTGCCAGCAGTTTGGCGGGACAGGGGGCTTTCACCTTC.

The genes are TRBV30 and TRBJ1-4, with unresolved D. The germline V gene has CDR1 GTSNPN and CDR2 SVGIG (reference sequence). Trimming removed 2 bases at V and 3 bases at J, with 10 bases between. The CDR3 totals 14 residues. The CDR3 DNA reads as TGTGCCTGGAGTCCGGGGAGAGCTAATGAAAAACTGTTTTTT. It translates to CAWSPGRANEKLFF.

The genes are TRBV6-5 and TRBJ2-7, with D tentatively TRBD2 (7 bases). Trimming took 8 bases from V and 7 from J, leaving 21 bases between them. The CDR3 loop spans 14 amino acids. CDR1 and CDR2 (germline): MNHEY, SVGAGI. CDR3 coding DNA: TGTGCCAGCGGAACGATGGGGGGGGCGCCTGAGCAGTACTTC. Its protein is CASGTMGGAPEQYF.

The V gene is TRBV4-2, the J gene TRBJ1-4; 8 nucleotides match TRBD1. Trimming at V came to 3 bases and at J to 11 bases, leaving 11 bases not matched to a gene. Germline loops: CDR1 LGHNA, CDR2 YNFKEQ. CDR3 length: 15 amino acids. This CDR3 reads CASSQQQGGIAKLFF. CDR3 DNA: TGTGCCAGCAGCCAGCAACAGGGGGGAATTGCGAAACTGTTTTTT.

CDR3 protein: CASSPSRVGNTIYF. CDR3 DNA: TGTGCCAGCAGCCCCTCCCGGGTTGGAAACACCATATATTTT. V usage is TRBV7-7 and J usage is TRBJ1-3, with no clear D. Germline V gene data show CDR1 as SSHAT and CDR2 as FNYEAQ (reference sequence). This CDR3 spans 14 amino acids. Between the trimmed V and J ends, which lost 5 bases and 3 bases, there was a span of 11 bases.

This clone was observed once. The V call is TRBV3-1 (or the pseudogene TRBV3-2), the J call TRBJ1-1; 10 bases line up with TRBD1. The germline gives CDR1 LGHDT, CDR2 YNNKEL (reference sequence). V gave up 4 bases and J gave up 0 bases; unmatched junction bases: 8. The CDR3 consists of 17 residues. Written as DNA, the CDR3 is TGTGCCAGCAGCCCCCGACAGGGGGCGGGCATGAACACTGAAGCTTTCTTT. Its translation: CASSPRQGAGMNTEAFF.

V gene TRBV13 combines with J gene TRBJ1-3; D remains unclear. Germline CDR1 reads PRHDT; CDR2 reads FYEKMQ (reference sequence). V lost 1 base and J 0 bases, leaving 13 bases between the germline ends. The CDR3 has 17 amino acids. CDR3 residues: CASSLDRVLISGNTIYF. CDR3 in DNA: TGTGCCAGCAGCTTAGACCGGGTCCTAATCTCTGGAAACACCATATATTTT. Full variable domain (rest looked up from reference TRBV13 and TRBJ1-3): AAGVIQSPRHLIKEKRETATLKCYPIPRHDTVYWYQQGPGQDPQFLISFYEKMQSDKGSIPDRFSAQQFSDYHSELNMSSLELGDSALYFCASSLDRVLISGNTIYFGEGSWLTVV.

The chain couples TRBV6-5 to TRBJ1-6, with 7 bases identical to TRBD1. The CDR3 is 14 amino acids. Trimming removed 7 bases from V and 11 bases from J; junction bases left unmatched: 11. Looked up from germline, CDR1 is MNHEY and CDR2 is SVGAGI. The chain's CDR3 is CASKQGSPGTPLHF. Here the CDR3 DNA reads TGTGCCAGCAAACAGGGGTCACCTGGGACACCCCTCCACTTT.

The chain uses TRBV19 and TRBJ2-2; D is unresolved. V was trimmed by 3 bases and J by 2 bases, leaving 7 bases between them. Looked up from germline, CDR1 is LNHDA and CDR2 is SQIVND (reference sequence). CDR3 length: 14 amino acids. The DNA for the CDR3 is TGTGCCAGTAGTATGGCAAGAAACACCGGGGAGCTGTTTTTT. Amino acid sequence: CASSMARNTGELFF. The full variable domain, with the rest looked up from reference TRBV19 and TRBJ2-2, is DGGITQSPKYLFRKEGQNVTLSCEQNLNHDAMYWYRQDPGQGLRLIYYSQIVNDFQKGDIAEGYSVSREKKESFPLTVTSAQKNPTAFYLCASSMARNTGELFFGEGSRLTVL.

The chain uses TRBV7-2 and TRBJ1-2, with 8 bases matching TRBD1. This CDR3 has 13 amino acids. Looked up from germline, CDR1 is SGHTA and CDR2 is FQGNSA. V was clipped by 5 bases and J by 4 bases; unmatched bases: 3. In DNA, the CDR3 is TGTGCCAGCAGCCCTGACAGGGGCTATGGCTACACCTTC. Protein: CASSPDRGYGYTF.

This clone appeared a few times. V is TRBV7-3 and J is TRBJ2-1; TRBD1 is a possible D gene (6 bases). The germline V gene encodes CDR1 SGHTA and CDR2 FQGTGA. This CDR3 is built from 13 residues. The V and J ends lost 2 bases and 8 bases respectively, with 10 bases between them. The CDR3 here is CASSLVHRDEQFF. CDR3 nucleotides: TGTGCCAGCAGCTTAGTCCACAGGGATGAGCAGTTCTTC.

The DNA for the CDR3 is TGTGCCAGCAGTTACGTCGGGGGAAATAATGAAAAACTGTTTTTT. It specifies CASSYVGGNNEKLFF. The V and J genes are TRBV6-2 or TRBV6-3 and TRBJ1-4, with D tentatively TRBD1 (5 bases). The CDR3 runs 15 residues. Germline V gives CDR1 MNHEY, CDR2 SVGEGT. V was pared by 2 bases and J by 4 bases, with 11 bases between.

This chain joins TRBV3-1 (or the pseudogene TRBV3-2) and TRBJ2-7; TRBD2 matches at 10 bases. The CDR3 consists of 16 residues. The V segment lost 1 base and the J segment 2 bases; nucleotides outside the gene matches: 5. Germline CDR1 is LGHDT and CDR2 is YNNKEL (reference sequence). The CDR3 region has the DNA TGTGCCAGCAGCCAAGCGCGAAGCGGGAGGGCCTACGAGCAGTACTTC. Its protein is CASSQARSGRAYEQYF.

The V and J genes are TRBV11-2 and TRBJ2-5; D is unresolved. CDR3 length: 12 amino acids. The V end was cut by 1 base, the J end by 5 bases, with 5 bases between. Germline assignment: CDR1 SGHAT and CDR2 FQNNGV. As DNA, the CDR3 is TGTGCCAGCAGCTTAGTAAGCGAGACCCAGTACTTC. The encoded protein is CASSLVSETQYF. Full variable domain (outside the CDR3, taken from reference TRBV11-2 and TRBJ2-5): EAGVAQSPRYKIIEKRQSVAFWCNPISGHATLYWYQQILGQGPKLLIQFQNNGVVDDSQLPKDRFSAERLKGVDSTLKIQPAKLEDSAVYLCASSLVSETQYFGPGTRLLVL.

This chain links TRBV25-1 with TRBJ2-7, with TRBD1 matching over 8 bases. Losses at the gene ends were 0 bases for V and 2 bases for J; bases not matched to a gene: 9. The CDR3 totals 17 residues. Germline V lookup: CDR1 MGHDK, CDR2 SYGVNS. The CDR3 region is CASSEYNGQGSPYEQYF. For the CDR3, the DNA is TGTGCCAGCAGTGAATACAATGGACAGGGATCACCCTACGAGCAGTACTTC.

This chain joins TRBV6-5 and TRBJ2-7, with 11 bases identical to TRBD1. Germline V gene lookup returns CDR1 MNHEY and CDR2 SVGAGI. There are 15 residues in the CDR3. The V gene end was trimmed by 4 bases and the J gene end by 5 bases; junction bases not matched to a gene: 7. CDR3 region: CASSSIGQGAHEQYF. The CDR3 nucleotides are TGTGCCAGCAGTTCGATCGGACAGGGGGCTCACGAGCAGTACTTC.

A note on this clone: This specimen includes other DNA sequences encoding the same CDR3. The gene calls are TRBV19 and TRBJ1-1, with TRBD1 matching over 7 bases. V shed 6 bases and J 0 bases; nucleotides not matched to a gene: 7. The CDR3 length is 15 residues. Germline lookup yields CDR1 LNHDA and CDR2 SQIVND (reference sequence). CDR3 sequence (DNA): TGTGCCAGTAGCATACAGGGGTCAATGAACACTGAAGCTTTCTTT. Amino acid sequence: CASSIQGSMNTEAFF.

The chain links TRBV4-1 to TRBJ2-1, with D perhaps matching TRBD2 (6 bases). Germline-derived CDR1 and CDR2 are MGHRA and YSYEKL. This CDR3 is built from 15 residues. Trimming left V 0 bases short and J 3 bases short, with 9 bases between. The CDR3: CASSQDGGYYNEQFF. The CDR3 region has the DNA TGCGCCAGCAGCCAAGATGGGGGGTACTACAATGAGCAGTTCTTC.

This clone was observed a handful of times. This chain joins TRBV10-3 and TRBJ2-2, with TRBD2 matching 10 bases. Germline V gene sequence: CDR1 ENHRY, CDR2 SYGVKD. V was clipped by 8 bases and J by 2 bases; unmatched bases: 11. The CDR3 totals 17 residues. CDR3 residues: CAIGRLAGWFNTGELFF. The CDR3, as DNA: TGTGCCATCGGGCGACTAGCGGGTTGGTTTAACACCGGGGAGCTGTTTTTT.

The rearrangement links TRBV19 to TRBJ1-1; tentatively, D is TRBD1 (5 bases). CDR1 is LNHDA, CDR2 SQIVND, per germline (reference sequence). The V and J ends lost 10 bases and 5 bases respectively, with 20 bases between them. This CDR3 is built from 14 residues. The CDR3 loop is CATTEWGGETEAFF. CDR3 in DNA: TGTGCCACTACGGAGTGGGGGGGTGAGACTGAAGCTTTCTTT.

The gene calls are TRBV11-1 and TRBJ1-1; maybe TRBD1 (5 bases). Trimming took off 5 bases at V and 1 base at J, with 14 bases between the two ends. CDR3 length: 15 residues. Germline V lookup: CDR1 SGHAT, CDR2 FQDESV (reference sequence). DNA for the CDR3: TGTGCCAGCAGCCTATCAGGGTTGGAGAACACTGAAGCTTTCTTT. Residues: CASSLSGLENTEAFF. The full variable domain, its missing parts supplied by reference TRBV11-1 and TRBJ1-1, is EAEVAQSPRYKITEKSQAVAFWCDPISGHATLYWYRQILGQGPELLVQFQDESVVDDSQLPKDRFSAERLKGVDSTLKIQPAELGDSAMYLCASSLSGLENTEAFFGQGTRLTVV.

On this clone itself: This specimen includes other DNA sequences encoding the same CDR3. J is TRBJ1-1 and V is TRBV29-1; 9 bases map to TRBD1. The CDR3 sequence is 13 residues long. After removal of 7 bases from V and 1 base from J, the junction contained 4 bases not matched to a gene. The germline gives CDR1 SQVTM, CDR2 ANQGSEA. The CDR3: CSGGQGANTEAFF. CDR3 bases: TGCAGCGGGGGACAGGGCGCGAACACTGAAGCTTTCTTT. Full variable domain (outside the CDR3, taken from reference TRBV29-1 and TRBJ1-1): SAVISQKPSRDICQRGTSLTIQCQVDSQVTMMFWYRQQPGQSLTLIATANQGSEATYESGFVIDKFPISRPNLTFSTLTVSNMSPEDSSIYLCSGGQGANTEAFFGQGTRLTVV.

The rearrangement uses TRBV19 and TRBJ1-1; D possibly corresponds to TRBD1 (5 bases). CDR1 is LNHDA and CDR2 is SQIVND in the germline V gene (reference sequence). The CDR3 spans 13 residues. Trimming cost V 3 bases and J 8 bases, with 13 bases left between them. Here the CDR3 reads CASSITGPQEAFF. CDR3 coding DNA: TGTGCCAGTAGTATTACAGGTCCGCAGGAAGCTTTCTTT.

V is TRBV19 and J is TRBJ1-4, with D possibly TRBD1 on 5 matching bases. CDR1 is LNHDA and CDR2 is SQIVND in the germline V gene (reference sequence). This CDR3 comprises 13 residues. Between the trimmed V and J ends, which lost 6 bases and 10 bases, there was a span of 15 bases. The CDR3 sequence: CASSPGGTGKLFF. The CDR3 DNA is TGTGCCAGTAGCCCCGGGGGAACCGGAAAACTGTTTTTT.

J is TRBJ1-2 and V is TRBV6-1; D gene uncertain. Germline V gene sequence: CDR1 MNHNS, CDR2 SASEGT. V gave up 0 bases and J gave up 8 bases, with 10 bases separating them. This CDR3 region has 13 residues. This CDR3 reads CASSEALRRGYTF. The CDR3 DNA reads as TGTGCCAGCAGTGAAGCGCTTAGGAGAGGCTACACCTTC.